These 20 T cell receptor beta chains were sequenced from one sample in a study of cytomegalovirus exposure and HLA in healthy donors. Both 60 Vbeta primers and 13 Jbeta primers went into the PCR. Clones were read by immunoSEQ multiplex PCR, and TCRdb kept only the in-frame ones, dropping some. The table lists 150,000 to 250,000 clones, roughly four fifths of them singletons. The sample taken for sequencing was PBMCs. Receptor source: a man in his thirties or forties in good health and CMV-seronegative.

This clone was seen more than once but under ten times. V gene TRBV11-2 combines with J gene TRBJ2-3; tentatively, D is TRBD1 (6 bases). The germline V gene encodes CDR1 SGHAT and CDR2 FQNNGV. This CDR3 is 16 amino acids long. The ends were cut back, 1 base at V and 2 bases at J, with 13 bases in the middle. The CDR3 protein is CASSLGTVPNTDTQYF. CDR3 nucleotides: TGTGCCAGCAGCTTAGGGACAGTCCCAAACACAGATACGCAGTATTTT.

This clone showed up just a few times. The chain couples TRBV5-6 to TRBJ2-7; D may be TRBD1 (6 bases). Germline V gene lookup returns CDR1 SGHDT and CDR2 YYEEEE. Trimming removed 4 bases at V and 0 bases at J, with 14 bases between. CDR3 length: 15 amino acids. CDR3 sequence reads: CASSGRSRGSYEQYF. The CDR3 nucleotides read TGTGCCAGCAGCGGTAGGTCCAGGGGCTCCTACGAGCAGTACTTC.

Here the CDR3 reads CASSPPGAGNTIYF. The CDR3 DNA reads TGTGCCAGCAGCCCCCCAGGGGCTGGAAACACCATATATTTT. V and J are TRBV6-5 and TRBJ1-3, with TRBD1 as a possible D gene (6 bases). Trimming removed 6 bases at V and 2 bases at J, with 11 bases between. Germline V gene lookup returns CDR1 MNHEY and CDR2 SVGAGI. This CDR3 is 14 amino acids long.

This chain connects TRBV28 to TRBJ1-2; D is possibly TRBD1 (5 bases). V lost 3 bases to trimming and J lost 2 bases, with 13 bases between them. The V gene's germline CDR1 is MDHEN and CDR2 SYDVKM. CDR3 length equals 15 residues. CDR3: CASSLGGNVNYGYTF. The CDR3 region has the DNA TGTGCCAGCAGTTTGGGGGGGAATGTAAACTATGGCTACACCTTC.

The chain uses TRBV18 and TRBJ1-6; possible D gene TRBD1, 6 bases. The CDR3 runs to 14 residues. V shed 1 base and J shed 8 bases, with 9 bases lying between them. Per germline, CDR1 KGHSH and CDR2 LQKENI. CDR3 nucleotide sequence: TGTGCCAGCTCACCACTGGACAGCTATTCACCCCTCCACTTT. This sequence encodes CASSPLDSYSPLHF. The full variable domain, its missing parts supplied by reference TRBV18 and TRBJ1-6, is NAGVMQNPRHLVRRRGQEARLRCSPMKGHSHVYWYRQLPEEGLKFMVYLQKENIIDESGMPKERFSAEFPKEGPSILRIQQVVRGDSAAYFCASSPLDSYSPLHFGNGTRLTVT.

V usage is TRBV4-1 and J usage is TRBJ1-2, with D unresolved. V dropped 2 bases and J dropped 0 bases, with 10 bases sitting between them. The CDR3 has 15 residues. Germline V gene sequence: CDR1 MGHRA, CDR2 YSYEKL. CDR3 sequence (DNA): TGCGCCAGCAGCCAAAACCGGGGAACTAACTATGGCTACACCTTC. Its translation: CASSQNRGTNYGYTF.

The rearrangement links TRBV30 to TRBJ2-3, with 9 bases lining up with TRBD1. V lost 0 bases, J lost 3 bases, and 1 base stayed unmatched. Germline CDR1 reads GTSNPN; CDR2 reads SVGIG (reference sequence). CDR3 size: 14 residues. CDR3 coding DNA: TGTGCCTGGAGTGTAGGGACAGGGACAGATACGCAGTATTTT. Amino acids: CAWSVGTGTDTQYF. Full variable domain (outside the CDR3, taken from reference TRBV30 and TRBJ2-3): SQTIHQWPATLVQPVGSPLSLECTVEGTSNPNLYWYRQAAGRGLQLLFYSVGIGQISSEVPQNLSASRPQDRQFILSSKKLLLSDSGFYLCAWSVGTGTDTQYFGPGTRLTVL.

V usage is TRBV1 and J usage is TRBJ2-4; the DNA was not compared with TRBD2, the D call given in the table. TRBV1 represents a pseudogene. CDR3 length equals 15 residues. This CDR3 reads CTSSLLGGRDNIQYF. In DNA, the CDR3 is TGCACCAGCAGCCTTTTGGGCGGGAGGGACAACATTCAGTACTTC.

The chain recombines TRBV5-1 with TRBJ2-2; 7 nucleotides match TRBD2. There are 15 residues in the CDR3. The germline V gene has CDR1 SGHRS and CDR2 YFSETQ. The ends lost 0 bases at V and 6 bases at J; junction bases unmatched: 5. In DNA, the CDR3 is TGCGCCAGCAGCTTGGCAGGGAGGGCGCCCGGGGAGCTGTTTTTT. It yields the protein CASSLAGRAPGELFF.

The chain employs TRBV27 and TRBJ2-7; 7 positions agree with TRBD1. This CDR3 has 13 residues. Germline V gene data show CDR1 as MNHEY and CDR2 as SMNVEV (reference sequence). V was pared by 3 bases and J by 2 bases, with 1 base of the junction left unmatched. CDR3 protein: CASSFTGAYEQYF. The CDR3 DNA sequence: TGTGCCAGCAGTTTCACAGGGGCCTACGAGCAGTACTTC.

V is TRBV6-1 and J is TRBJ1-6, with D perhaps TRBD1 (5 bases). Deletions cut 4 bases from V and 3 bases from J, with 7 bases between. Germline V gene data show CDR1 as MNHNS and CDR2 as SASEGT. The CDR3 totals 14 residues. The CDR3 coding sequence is TGTGCCAGCAGTGCAGGGCTCTATAATTCACCCCTCCACTTT. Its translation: CASSAGLYNSPLHF.

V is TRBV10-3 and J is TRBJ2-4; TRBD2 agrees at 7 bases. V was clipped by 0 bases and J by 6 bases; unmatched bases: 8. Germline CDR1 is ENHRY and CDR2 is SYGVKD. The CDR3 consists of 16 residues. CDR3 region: CAISESGEGGINIQYF. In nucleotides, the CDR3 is TGTGCCATCAGTGAGTCCGGGGAGGGTGGTATAAACATTCAGTACTTC.

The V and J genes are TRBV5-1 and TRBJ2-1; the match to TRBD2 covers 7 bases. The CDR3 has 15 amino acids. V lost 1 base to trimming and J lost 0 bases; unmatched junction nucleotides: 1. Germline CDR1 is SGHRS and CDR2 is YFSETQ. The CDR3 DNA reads TGCGCCAGCAGCTTGACGGGAGGCTCCTACAATGAGCAGTTCTTC. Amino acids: CASSLTGGSYNEQFF.

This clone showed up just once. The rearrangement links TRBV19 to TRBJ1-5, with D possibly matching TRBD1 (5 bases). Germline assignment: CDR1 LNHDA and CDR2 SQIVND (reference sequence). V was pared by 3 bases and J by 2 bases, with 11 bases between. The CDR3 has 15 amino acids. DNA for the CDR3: TGTGCCAGTAGTATGAATCAGGGCGGCAATCAGCCCCAGCATTTT. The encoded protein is CASSMNQGGNQPQHF. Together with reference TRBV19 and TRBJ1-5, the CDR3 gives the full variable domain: DGGITQSPKYLFRKEGQNVTLSCEQNLNHDAMYWYRQDPGQGLRLIYYSQIVNDFQKGDIAEGYSVSREKKESFPLTVTSAQKNPTAFYLCASSMNQGGNQPQHFGDGTRLSIL.

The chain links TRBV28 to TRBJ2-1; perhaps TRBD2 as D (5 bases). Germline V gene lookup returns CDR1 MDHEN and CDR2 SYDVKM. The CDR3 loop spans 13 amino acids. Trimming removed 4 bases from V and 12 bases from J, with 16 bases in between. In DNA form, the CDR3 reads TGTGCCAGCAGTTCGTTCGGGAACCGAGGGCAGTTCTTC. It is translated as CASSSFGNRGQFF.

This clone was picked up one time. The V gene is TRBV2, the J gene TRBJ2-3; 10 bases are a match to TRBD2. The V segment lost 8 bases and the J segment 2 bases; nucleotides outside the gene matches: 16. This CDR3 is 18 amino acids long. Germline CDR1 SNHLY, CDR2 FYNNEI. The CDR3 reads CASVGTSEDLSITDTQYF. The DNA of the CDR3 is TGTGCCAGCGTAGGGACTAGCGAAGATCTTTCTATCACAGATACGCAGTATTTT.

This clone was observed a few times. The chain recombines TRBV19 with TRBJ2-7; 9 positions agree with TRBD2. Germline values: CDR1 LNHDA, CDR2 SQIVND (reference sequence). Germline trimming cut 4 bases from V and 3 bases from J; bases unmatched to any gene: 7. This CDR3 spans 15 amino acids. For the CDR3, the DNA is TGTGCCAGTAGTACTCTAGCGGGATCAGGCTACGAGCAGTACTTC. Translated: CASSTLAGSGYEQYF.

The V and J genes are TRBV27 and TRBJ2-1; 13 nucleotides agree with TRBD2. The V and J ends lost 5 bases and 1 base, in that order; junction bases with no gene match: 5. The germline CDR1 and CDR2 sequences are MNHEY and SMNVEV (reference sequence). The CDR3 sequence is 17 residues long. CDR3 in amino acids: CASSMTSGRYSYNEQFF. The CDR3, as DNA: TGTGCCAGCAGTATGACTAGCGGGAGGTATTCCTACAATGAGCAGTTCTTC.

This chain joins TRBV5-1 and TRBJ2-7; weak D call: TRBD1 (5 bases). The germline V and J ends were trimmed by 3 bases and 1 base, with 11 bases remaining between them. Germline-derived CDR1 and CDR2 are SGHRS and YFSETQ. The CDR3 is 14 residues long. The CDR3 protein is CASSWMDKSYEQYF. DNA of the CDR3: TGCGCCAGCAGCTGGATGGACAAATCCTACGAGCAGTACTTC.

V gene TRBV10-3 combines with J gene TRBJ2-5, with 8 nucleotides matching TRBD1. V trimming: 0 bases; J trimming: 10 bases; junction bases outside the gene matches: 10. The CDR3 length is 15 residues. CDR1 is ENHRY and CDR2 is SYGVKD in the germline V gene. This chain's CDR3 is CAISESQGAPQDQYF. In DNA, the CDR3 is TGTGCCATCAGTGAGTCCCAGGGGGCACCGCAGGACCAGTACTTC.